This T cell receptor beta chain derives from a study of cytomegalovirus exposure and HLA in healthy donors. On the study more broadly: Previous work identified 120 million or so unique TCR beta sequences from around 200 million T cells. A preliminary data release comprised around 85 million unique TCRs obtained from HLA-typed donors. Study outcomes and limitations: What a later analysis reportedly showed was that an Asian-associated ancestry cluster had fewer N-insertions than the roughly 700-donor mean. In the analysis, some V segments, TRBV6-2 and TRBV6-3 included, were excluded as indistinguishable.

This clone was counted only a few times. Its antigen remains unidentified. Looked up from germline, CDR1 is SGHNT and CDR2 is YYREEE (reference sequence). The CDR3 runs to 14 residues. Trimming removed 3 bases from V and 2 bases from J, with 11 bases in between. With 60 Vbeta and 13 Jbeta primers, the PCR was carried out. Sequencing used immunoSEQ multiplex PCR; TCRdb keeps in-frame clones, though not all of them. This sample has nearly 95,000 clones, with 6% to 9% found just once. The rearrangement links TRBV5-4 to TRBJ1-1; D perhaps matches TRBD1 (6 bases). This receptor was taken from a man aged 50 to 59 in good health and CMV-seronegative. What was sequenced was PBMCs. CDR3 in amino acids: CASSSRTANTEAFF. The CDR3 DNA sequence: TGTGCCAGCAGCTCCCGGACAGCAAACACTGAAGCTTTCTTT.